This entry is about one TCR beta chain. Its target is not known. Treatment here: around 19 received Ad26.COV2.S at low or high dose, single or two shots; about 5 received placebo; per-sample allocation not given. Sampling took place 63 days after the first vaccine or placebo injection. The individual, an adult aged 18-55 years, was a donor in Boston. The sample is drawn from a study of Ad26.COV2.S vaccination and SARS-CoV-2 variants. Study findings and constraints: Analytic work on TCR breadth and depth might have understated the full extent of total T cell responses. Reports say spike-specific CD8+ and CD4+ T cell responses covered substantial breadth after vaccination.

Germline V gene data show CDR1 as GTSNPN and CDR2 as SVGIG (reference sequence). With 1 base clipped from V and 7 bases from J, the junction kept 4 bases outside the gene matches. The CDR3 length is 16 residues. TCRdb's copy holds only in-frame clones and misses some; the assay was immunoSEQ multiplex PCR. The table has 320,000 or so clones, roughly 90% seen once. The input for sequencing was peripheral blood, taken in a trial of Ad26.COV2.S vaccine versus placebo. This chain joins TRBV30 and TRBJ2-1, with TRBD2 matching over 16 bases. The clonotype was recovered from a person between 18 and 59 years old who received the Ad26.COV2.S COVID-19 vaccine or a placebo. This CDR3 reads CAWSASGLAGGNEQFF. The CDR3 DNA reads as TGTGCCTGGAGTGCATCGGGACTAGCGGGAGGGAATGAGCAGTTCTTC.